The 17 T cell receptor beta chains below were found in one sample sequenced in a study of control samples from healthy donors and cancer patients. TCRdb's copy holds only in-frame clones and misses some; the assay was immunoSEQ multiplex PCR. The sample has about 180,000 clones; roughly 94% are singletons. The sample was blood. All receptors come from a woman between 18 and 29 years old in good health.

V and J are TRBV3-1 (or the pseudogene TRBV3-2) and TRBJ2-3, with 12 nucleotides matching TRBD2. Unmatched junction bases numbered 6, after V lost 4 bases and J lost 4 bases. Per germline, CDR1 LGHDT and CDR2 YNNKEL (reference sequence). CDR3 size: 16 residues. For the CDR3, the DNA is TGTGCCAGCAGCCTACTAGCGGGAGGTGGGTCAGATACGCAGTATTTT. It translates to CASSLLAGGGSDTQYF.

This chain connects TRBV11-3 to TRBJ2-3; D is perhaps TRBD2 (6 bases). The CDR3 spans 16 residues. Trimming took 1 base from V and 0 from J, leaving 11 bases between them. Germline loops: CDR1 SGHNT, CDR2 YENEEA. The DNA for the CDR3 is TGTGCCAGCAGCTTAGGGCGGGCGGGGAGCACAGATACGCAGTATTTT. Protein: CASSLGRAGSTDTQYF.

The gene calls are TRBV10-1 and TRBJ2-2; TRBD2 agrees at 8 bases. The trim removed 6 bases at V and 0 bases at J, leaving 0 bases unmatched. Germline V CDR1 and CDR2: WNHNN, SYGVQD (reference sequence). The CDR3 runs to 14 residues. CDR3 sequence: CASRGLANTGELFF. CDR3 in DNA: TGCGCCAGCAGGGGACTAGCGAACACCGGGGAGCTGTTTTTT.

V usage is TRBV11-3 and J usage is TRBJ2-5; D unclear. V was cut by 0 bases and J by 0 bases, with 14 bases left in between. CDR1 and CDR2 from the germline V gene are SGHNT and YENEEA. The CDR3 runs 17 residues. CDR3 protein: CASSLDMAAPYQETQYF. The CDR3, as DNA: TGTGCCAGCAGCTTAGATATGGCAGCACCGTACCAAGAGACCCAGTACTTC.

In the case of this clone: Germline is not matched at one junction end, which may reflect a read error. The rearrangement joins TRBV4-1 to TRBJ1-1; possible D gene TRBD1, 6 bases. The CDR3 sequence is 14 residues long. The germline V gene has CDR1 MGHRA and CDR2 YSYEKL. Here the CDR3 DNA reads TGCGCCAGCAGCCAATTCCCCCGGGACACAGAAGCTTTCTTT. Translated: CASSQFPRDTEAFF.

This clone was observed a single time. CDR3 in DNA: TGTGCCAGCAGCTTGTACAGGAACACTGAAGCTTTCTTT. Protein: CASSLYRNTEAFF. The chain recombines TRBV5-6 with TRBJ1-1; D ambiguous. The V gene's germline CDR1 is SGHDT and CDR2 YYEEEE. Trimming stripped 1 base from V and 1 base from J, with 5 bases between. The CDR3 is 13 residues long.

The chain has TRBV27 and TRBJ2-3; 7 nucleotides align to TRBD1. The CDR3 consists of 13 residues. Germline V gene lookup returns CDR1 MNHEY and CDR2 SMNVEV (reference sequence). V lost 3 bases and J lost 3; bases outside the gene matches: 0. CDR3: CASSLTGTDTQYF. CDR3 in DNA: TGTGCCAGCAGTTTGACAGGGACAGATACGCAGTATTTT.

The chain is built from TRBV6-5 and TRBJ2-1, with TRBD2 identical over 10 bases. Germline CDR1 is MNHEY and CDR2 is SVGAGI. Unmatched junction bases numbered 4, after V lost 0 bases and J lost 5 bases. There are 16 residues in the CDR3. The CDR3 DNA reads TGTGCCAGCAGTTACTCGATGGGGACTAGCGACAATGAGCAGTTCTTC. This encodes CASSYSMGTSDNEQFF.

This chain connects TRBV7-3 to TRBJ1-6, with 9 bases lining up with TRBD1. This CDR3 has 14 residues. Germline trimming cut 5 bases from V and 8 bases from J; bases unmatched to any gene: 4. The germline gives CDR1 SGHTA, CDR2 FQGTGA. CDR3 in amino acids: CASSQQGAHSPLHF. The CDR3 DNA sequence: TGTGCCAGCAGCCAACAGGGGGCGCATTCACCCCTCCACTTT.

The chain uses TRBV4-3 and TRBJ2-3, with TRBD1 matching over 7 bases. V trimming: 5 bases; J trimming: 6 bases; junction bases outside the gene matches: 11. The length of the CDR3 is 15 residues. Germline V gene data show CDR1 as LGHNA and CDR2 as YSLEER. The CDR3 DNA sequence: TGCGCCAGCAGCATTAGTTGGCAGGGGGATGATACGCAGTATTTT. Translation gives CASSISWQGDDTQYF.

As to this clone: The junction departs from germline at one end; a sequencing error may be responsible. The chain employs TRBV10-3 and TRBJ1-2; 9 bases fit TRBD1. CDR3 length: 14 residues. Germline CDR1 ENHRY, CDR2 SYGVKD. This CDR3 is CAISPGTGNFGYTF. The CDR3 DNA sequence: TGTGCCATCAGTCCCGGGACAGGGAACTTTGGCTACACCTTC.

The chain couples TRBV3-1 (or the pseudogene TRBV3-2) to TRBJ2-3; no clear D gene. Per the germline V gene, CDR1 is LGHDT and CDR2 is YNNKEL (reference sequence). V was shortened by 1 base and J by 0 bases, with 5 bases between the two germline ends. The CDR3 is made up of 14 amino acids. The CDR3 DNA sequence: TGTGCCAGCAGCCAAGTGTACAGCACAGATACGCAGTATTTT. It codes for CASSQVYSTDTQYF.

V gene TRBV2 combines with J gene TRBJ1-5, with TRBD1 as a possible D gene (6 bases). Germline V CDR1 and CDR2: SNHLY, FYNNEI. The CDR3 loop spans 13 amino acids. The V end lost 5 bases, the J end lost 4 bases, and 9 bases lay between the germline ends. The CDR3 DNA reads TGTGCCAGCAGTCGGACAGCGAATCAGCCCCAGCATTTT. Encoded protein: CASSRTANQPQHF. The full variable domain, completed using reference TRBV2 and TRBJ1-5, is EPEVTQTPSHQVTQMGQEVILRCVPISNHLYFYWYRQILGQKVEFLVSFYNNEISEKSEIFDDQFSVERPDGSNFTLKIRSTKLEDSAMYFCASSRTANQPQHFGDGTRLSIL.

This chain links TRBV25-1 with TRBJ1-2; maybe TRBD1 (5 bases). The germline V gene encodes CDR1 MGHDK and CDR2 SYGVNS. Trimming took 3 bases from V and 8 from J, leaving 10 bases between them. The CDR3 covers 12 residues. CDR3 in DNA: TGTGCCAGCAGTGATCAGGGAGGAGGCTACACCTTC. Amino acids: CASSDQGGGYTF.

The chain is built from TRBV5-1 and TRBJ1-4; perhaps TRBD1 as D (5 bases). Germline CDR1 and CDR2: SGHRS and YFSETQ. The CDR3 length is 15 residues. V lost 5 bases, J lost 8 bases, and 19 bases lay in between. The CDR3 region is CASRTSGTPGEKLFF. The CDR3 DNA sequence: TGCGCCAGCAGAACCTCCGGGACGCCAGGGGAAAAACTGTTTTTT.

The J gene is TRBJ1-6, the V gene TRBV9; 7 nucleotides align to TRBD1. CDR1 SGDLS and CDR2 YYNGEE come from the germline V gene. This CDR3 comprises 16 residues. The J segment lost 7 bases and the V segment lost 0 bases, leaving 7 bases of the junction unmatched. CDR3 residues: CASSVGDRRYNSPLHF. The CDR3 DNA is TGTGCCAGCAGCGTAGGGGACAGACGTTACAATTCACCCCTCCACTTT.

This rearrangement joins TRBV6-5 to TRBJ1-5, with 9 positions matching TRBD1. From germline, CDR1 is MNHEY and CDR2 SVGAGI. The CDR3 runs to 15 residues. With 6 bases clipped from V and 9 bases from J, the junction kept 12 bases outside the gene matches. The CDR3: CASSPIWTGVRPQHF. For the CDR3, the DNA is TGTGCCAGCAGCCCAATATGGACAGGGGTAAGGCCCCAGCATTTT.